This T cell receptor beta chain comes out of a study of T cell responses to AZD1222 COVID-19 vaccine. Whole-study findings and limits: Spike-spanning, vaccine-associated CD4 TCRs were dominant at 160-218 and 743-854. Variant regions that are unmutated are reportedly the target of nearly half of spike-specific TCRs.

Germline loops: CDR1 SGHTA, CDR2 FQGTGA. Trimming stripped 2 bases from V and 5 bases from J, with 10 bases between. This CDR3 spans 13 amino acids. Some clones are missing from TCRdb's copy, which holds only in-frame ones; the method was immunoSEQ multiplex PCR. The sample has some 140,000 clones, around 85% seen once; the top ten hold roughly 8.7%. In regard to this clone: The antigen is unknown.

The specimen was peripheral blood, collected 28 days after the second dose of the MenACWY control vaccine. This chain connects TRBV7-3 to TRBJ2-7; D uncertain. The sequence was collected from an adult who received the MenACWY meningococcal vaccine as a control. Written as DNA, the CDR3 is TGTGCCAGCAGCTTAGGGTTAGGAGACGAGCAGTACTTC. Its protein is CASSLGLGDEQYF.